The present TCR beta chain was sequenced within a study of blood T cell repertoires in COVID-19. Background on the study: Whether acute or convalescent, the COVID-19 samples came from the United States, Italy and Spain.

V was shortened by 1 base and J by 2 bases, with 6 bases between the two germline ends. CDR1 is LGHDT and CDR2 is YNNKEL in the germline V gene (reference sequence). There are 13 residues in the CDR3. The data were produced by immunoSEQ multiplex PCR, yet TCRdb's version contains in-frame clones alone and is incomplete. The sample lists 250,000 to 350,000 clones, roughly 89% occurring once. Those who participated ranged in age from roughly 18 to 90 years and resided in about 24 US areas. The source material was PBMCs or T cells enriched from blood (not recorded which). The sequence was obtained from a woman between 18 and 30 years old with acute COVID-19. The rearrangement uses TRBV3-1 (or the pseudogene TRBV3-2) and TRBJ2-7, with a weak D call TRBD1 (5 bases). CDR3 region: CASSQVTAYEQYF. The CDR3, as DNA: TGTGCCAGCAGCCAAGTGACAGCCTACGAGCAGTACTTC.